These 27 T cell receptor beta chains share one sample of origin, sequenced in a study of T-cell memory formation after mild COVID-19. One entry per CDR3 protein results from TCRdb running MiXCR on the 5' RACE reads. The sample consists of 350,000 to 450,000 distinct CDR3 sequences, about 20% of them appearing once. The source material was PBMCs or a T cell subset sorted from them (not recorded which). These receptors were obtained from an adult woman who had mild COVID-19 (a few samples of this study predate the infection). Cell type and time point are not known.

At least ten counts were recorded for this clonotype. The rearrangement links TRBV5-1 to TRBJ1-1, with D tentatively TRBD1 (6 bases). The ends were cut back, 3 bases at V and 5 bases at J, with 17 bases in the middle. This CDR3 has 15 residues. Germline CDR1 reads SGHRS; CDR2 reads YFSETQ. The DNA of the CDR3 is TGCGCCAGCAGCTCCCAGGGGTCGGGAGGAACTGAAGCTTTCTTT. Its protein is CASSSQGSGGTEAFF.

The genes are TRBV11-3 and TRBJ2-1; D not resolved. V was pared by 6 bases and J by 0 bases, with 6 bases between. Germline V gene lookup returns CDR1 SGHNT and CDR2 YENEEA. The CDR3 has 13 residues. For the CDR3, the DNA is TGTGCCAGCAGAAGAGGCTCCTACAATGAGCAGTTCTTC. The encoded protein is CASRRGSYNEQFF.

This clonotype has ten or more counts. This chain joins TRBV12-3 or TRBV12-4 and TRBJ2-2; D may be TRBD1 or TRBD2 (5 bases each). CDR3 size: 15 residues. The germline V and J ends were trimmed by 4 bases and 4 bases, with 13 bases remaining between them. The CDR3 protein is CASSSSGTGTGELFF. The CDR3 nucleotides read TGTGCCAGCAGTTCATCCGGGACGGGCACCGGGGAGCTGTTTTTT.

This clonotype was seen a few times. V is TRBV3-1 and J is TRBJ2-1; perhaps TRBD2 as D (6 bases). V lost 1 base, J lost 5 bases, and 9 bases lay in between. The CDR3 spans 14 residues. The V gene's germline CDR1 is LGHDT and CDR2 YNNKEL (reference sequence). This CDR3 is CASSQGTINNEQFF. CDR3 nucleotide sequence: TGTGCCAGCAGCCAAGGGACTATTAACAATGAGCAGTTCTTC.

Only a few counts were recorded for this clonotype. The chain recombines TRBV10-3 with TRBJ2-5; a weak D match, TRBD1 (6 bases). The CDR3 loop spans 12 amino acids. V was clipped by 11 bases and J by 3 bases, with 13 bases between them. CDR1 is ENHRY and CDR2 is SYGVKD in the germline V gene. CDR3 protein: CASTGSEETQYF. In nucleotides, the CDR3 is TGTGCCTCCACAGGGTCGGAAGAGACCCAGTACTTC.

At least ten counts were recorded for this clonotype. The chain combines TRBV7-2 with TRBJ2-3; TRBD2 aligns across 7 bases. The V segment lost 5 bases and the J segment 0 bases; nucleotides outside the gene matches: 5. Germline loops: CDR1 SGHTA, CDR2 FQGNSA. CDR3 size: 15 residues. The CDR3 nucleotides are TGTGCCAGCAGCCCACGGGGGGTTAGCACAGATACGCAGTATTTT. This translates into CASSPRGVSTDTQYF.

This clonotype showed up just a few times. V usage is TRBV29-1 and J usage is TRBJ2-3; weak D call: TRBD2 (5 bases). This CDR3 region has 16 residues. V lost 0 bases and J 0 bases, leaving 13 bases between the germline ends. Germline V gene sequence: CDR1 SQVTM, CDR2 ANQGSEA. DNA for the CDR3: TGCAGCGTTGAAGATCGGGCGGGCAGTAGCACAGATACGCAGTATTTT. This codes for CSVEDRAGSSTDTQYF.

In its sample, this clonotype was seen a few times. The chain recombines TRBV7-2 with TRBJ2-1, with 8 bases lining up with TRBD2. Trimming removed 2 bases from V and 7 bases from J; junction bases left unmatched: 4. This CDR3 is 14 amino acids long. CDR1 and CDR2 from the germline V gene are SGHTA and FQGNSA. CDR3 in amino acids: CASSLWTSRNEQFF. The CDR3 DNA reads TGTGCCAGCAGCTTATGGACTAGCCGAAATGAGCAGTTCTTC.

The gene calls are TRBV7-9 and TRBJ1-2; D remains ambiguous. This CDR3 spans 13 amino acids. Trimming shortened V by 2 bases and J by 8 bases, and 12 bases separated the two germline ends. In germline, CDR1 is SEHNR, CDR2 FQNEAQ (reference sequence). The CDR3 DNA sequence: TGTGCCAGCAGCTTACGCTCGTTGGACGGCTACACCTTC. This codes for CASSLRSLDGYTF. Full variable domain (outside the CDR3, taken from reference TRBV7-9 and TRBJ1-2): DTGVSQNPRHKITKRGQNVTFRCDPISEHNRLYWYRQTLGQGPEFLTYFQNEAQLEKSRLLSDRFSAERPKGSFSTLEIQRTEQGDSAMYLCASSLRSLDGYTFGSGTRLTVV.

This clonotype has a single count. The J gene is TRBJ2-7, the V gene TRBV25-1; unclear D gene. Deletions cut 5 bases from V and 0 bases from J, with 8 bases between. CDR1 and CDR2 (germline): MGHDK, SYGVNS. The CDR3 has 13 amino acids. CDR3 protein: CASSMGISYEQYF. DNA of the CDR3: TGTGCCAGCAGTATGGGCATCTCCTACGAGCAGTACTTC.

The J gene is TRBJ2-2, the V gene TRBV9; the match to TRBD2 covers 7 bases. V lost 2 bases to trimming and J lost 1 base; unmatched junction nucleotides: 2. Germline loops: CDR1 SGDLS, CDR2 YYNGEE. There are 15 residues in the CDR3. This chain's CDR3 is CASSVTSVNTGELFF. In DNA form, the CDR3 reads TGTGCCAGCAGCGTTACTAGCGTGAACACCGGGGAGCTGTTTTTT.

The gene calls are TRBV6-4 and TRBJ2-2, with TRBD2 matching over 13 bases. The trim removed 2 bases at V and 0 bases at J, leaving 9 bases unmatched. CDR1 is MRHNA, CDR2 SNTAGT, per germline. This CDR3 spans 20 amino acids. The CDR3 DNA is TGTGCCAGCAGTGACGAACTACTAGCGGGAGGGCCCCCGAACACCGGGGAGCTGTTTTTT. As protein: CASSDELLAGGPPNTGELFF.

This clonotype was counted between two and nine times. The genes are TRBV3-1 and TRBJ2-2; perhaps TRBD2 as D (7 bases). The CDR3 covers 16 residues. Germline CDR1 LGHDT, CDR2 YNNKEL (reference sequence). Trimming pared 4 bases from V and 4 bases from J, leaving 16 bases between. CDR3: CASSPRGGRGTGELFF. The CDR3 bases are TGTGCCAGCAGCCCGAGGGGGGGGCGCGGCACCGGGGAGCTGTTTTTT.

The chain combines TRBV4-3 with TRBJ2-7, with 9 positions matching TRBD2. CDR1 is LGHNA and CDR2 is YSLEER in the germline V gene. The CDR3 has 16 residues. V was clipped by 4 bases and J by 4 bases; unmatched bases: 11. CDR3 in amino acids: CASSPSHSGRRYEQYF. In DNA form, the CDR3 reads TGCGCCAGCAGCCCCTCCCATAGCGGGAGACGGTACGAGCAGTACTTC.

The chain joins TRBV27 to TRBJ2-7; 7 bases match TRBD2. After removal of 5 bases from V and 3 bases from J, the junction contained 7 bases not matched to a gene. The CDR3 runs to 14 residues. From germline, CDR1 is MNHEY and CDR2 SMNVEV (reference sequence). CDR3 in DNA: TGTGCCAGCAGTCCTCCCTGGGACTACTACGAGCAGTACTTC. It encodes CASSPPWDYYEQYF.

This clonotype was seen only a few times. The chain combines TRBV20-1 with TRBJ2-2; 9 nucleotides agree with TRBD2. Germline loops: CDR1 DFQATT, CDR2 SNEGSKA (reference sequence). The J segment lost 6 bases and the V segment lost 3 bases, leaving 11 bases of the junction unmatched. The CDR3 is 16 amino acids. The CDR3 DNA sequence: TGCAGTGCTAGCGGGGGGCTAGCGGGGCCGGCCGGGGAGCTGTTTTTT. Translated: CSASGGLAGPAGELFF.

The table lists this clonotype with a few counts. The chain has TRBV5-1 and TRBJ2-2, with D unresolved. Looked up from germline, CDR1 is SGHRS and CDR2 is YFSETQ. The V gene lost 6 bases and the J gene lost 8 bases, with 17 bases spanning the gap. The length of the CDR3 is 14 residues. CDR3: CASMEMGSRGELFF. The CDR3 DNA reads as TGCGCCAGCATGGAAATGGGGTCACGAGGGGAGCTGTTTTTT. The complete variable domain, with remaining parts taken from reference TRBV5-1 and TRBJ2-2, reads KAGVTQTPRYLIKTRGQQVTLSCSPISGHRSVSWYQQTPGQGLQFLFEYFSETQRNKGNFPGRFSGRQFSNSRSEMNVSTLELGDSALYLCASMEMGSRGELFFGEGSRLTVL.

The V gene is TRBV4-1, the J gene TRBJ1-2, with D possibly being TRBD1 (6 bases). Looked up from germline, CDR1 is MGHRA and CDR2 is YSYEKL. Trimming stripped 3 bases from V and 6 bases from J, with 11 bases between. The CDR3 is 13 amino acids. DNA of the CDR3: TGCGCCAGCAGCCAGCAGAACAGGGATGGCTACACCTTC. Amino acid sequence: CASSQQNRDGYTF.

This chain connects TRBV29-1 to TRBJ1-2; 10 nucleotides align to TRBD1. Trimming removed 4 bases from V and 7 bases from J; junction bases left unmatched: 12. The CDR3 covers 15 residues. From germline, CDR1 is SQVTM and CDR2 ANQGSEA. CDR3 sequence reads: CSVALLDRGKAGYTF. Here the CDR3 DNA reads TGCAGCGTTGCCCTACTGGACAGGGGGAAGGCTGGCTACACCTTC.

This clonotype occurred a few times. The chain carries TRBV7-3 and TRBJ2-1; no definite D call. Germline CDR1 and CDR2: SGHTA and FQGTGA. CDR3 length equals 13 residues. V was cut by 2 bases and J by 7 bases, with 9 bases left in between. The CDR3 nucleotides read TGTGCCAGCAGCTTACAACCGGCAAATGAGCAGTTCTTC. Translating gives CASSLQPANEQFF.

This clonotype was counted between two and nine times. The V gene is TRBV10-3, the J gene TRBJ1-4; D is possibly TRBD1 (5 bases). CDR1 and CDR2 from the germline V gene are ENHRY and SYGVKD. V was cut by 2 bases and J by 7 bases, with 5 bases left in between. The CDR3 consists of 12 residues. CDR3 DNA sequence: TGTGCCATCAGTGAGGGGGGTGAAAAACTGTTTTTT. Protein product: CAISEGGEKLFF.

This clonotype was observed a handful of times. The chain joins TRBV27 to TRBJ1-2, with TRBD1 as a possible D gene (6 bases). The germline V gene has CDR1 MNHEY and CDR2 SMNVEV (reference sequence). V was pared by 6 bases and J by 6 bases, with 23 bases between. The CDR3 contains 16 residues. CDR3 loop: CASSPTSPSGADGYTF. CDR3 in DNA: TGTGCCAGCAGCCCAACCTCCCCCTCAGGGGCGGATGGCTACACCTTC.

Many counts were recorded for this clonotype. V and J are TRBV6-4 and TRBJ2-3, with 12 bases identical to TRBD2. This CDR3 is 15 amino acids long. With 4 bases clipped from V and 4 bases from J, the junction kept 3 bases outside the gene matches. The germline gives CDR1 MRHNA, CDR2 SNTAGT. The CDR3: CASSATSGGADTQYF. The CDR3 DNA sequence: TGTGCCAGCAGTGCGACTAGCGGGGGAGCAGATACGCAGTATTTT.

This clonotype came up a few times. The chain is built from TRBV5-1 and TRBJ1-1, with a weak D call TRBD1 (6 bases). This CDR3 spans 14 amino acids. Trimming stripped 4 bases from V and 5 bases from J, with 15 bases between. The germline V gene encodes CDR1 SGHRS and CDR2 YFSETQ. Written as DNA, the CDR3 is TGCGCCAGCAGCCCTCTGAGGGGGTGGACTGAAGCTTTCTTT. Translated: CASSPLRGWTEAFF.

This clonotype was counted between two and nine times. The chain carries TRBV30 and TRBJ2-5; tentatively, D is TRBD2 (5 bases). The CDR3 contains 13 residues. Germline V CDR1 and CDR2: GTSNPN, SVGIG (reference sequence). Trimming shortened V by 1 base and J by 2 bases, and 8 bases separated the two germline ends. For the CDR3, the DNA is TGTGCCTGGAGTGGAAGCGGACAAGAGACCCAGTACTTC. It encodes CAWSGSGQETQYF.

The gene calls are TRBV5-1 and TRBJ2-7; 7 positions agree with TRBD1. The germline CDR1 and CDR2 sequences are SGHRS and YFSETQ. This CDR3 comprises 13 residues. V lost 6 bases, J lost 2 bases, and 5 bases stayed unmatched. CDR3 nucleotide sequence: TGCGCCAGCACGGGACAGACCGCCTACGAGCAGTACTTC. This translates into CASTGQTAYEQYF.

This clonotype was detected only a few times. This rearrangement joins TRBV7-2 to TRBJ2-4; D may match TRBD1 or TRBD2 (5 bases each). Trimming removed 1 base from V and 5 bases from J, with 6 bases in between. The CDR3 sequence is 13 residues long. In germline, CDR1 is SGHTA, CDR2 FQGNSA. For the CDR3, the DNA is TGTGCCAGCAGCTTAGGGGACGAAAACATTCAGTACTTC. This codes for CASSLGDENIQYF.